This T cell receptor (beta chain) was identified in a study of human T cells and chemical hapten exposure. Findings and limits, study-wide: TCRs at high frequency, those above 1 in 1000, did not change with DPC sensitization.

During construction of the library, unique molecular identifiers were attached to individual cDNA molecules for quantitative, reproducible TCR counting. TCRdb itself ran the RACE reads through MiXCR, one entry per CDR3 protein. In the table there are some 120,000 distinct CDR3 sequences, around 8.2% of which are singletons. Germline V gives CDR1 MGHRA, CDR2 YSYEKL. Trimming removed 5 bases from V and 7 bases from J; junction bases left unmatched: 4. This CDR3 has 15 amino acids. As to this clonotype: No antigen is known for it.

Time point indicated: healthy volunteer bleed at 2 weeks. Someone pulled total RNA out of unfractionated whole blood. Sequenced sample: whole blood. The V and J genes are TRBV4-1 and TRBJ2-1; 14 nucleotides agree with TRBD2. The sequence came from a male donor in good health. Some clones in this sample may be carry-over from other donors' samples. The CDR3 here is CASSGGLAGVNEQFF. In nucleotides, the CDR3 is TGCGCCAGCAGCGGGGGACTAGCGGGAGTTAATGAGCAGTTCTTC.